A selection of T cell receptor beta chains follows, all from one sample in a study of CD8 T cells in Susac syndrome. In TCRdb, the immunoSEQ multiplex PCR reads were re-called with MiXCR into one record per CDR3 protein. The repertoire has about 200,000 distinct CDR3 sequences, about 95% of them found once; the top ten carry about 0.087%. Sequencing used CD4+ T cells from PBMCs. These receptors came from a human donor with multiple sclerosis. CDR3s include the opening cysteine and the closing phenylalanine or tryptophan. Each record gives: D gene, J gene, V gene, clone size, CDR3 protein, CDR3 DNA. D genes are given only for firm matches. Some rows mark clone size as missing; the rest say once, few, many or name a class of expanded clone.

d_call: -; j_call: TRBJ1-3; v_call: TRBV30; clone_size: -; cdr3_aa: CAWSFRTVGNTIYF; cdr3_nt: TGTGCCTGGAGCTTTCGGACAGTTGGAAACACCATATATTTT
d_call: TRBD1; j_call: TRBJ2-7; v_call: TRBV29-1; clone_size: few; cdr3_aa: CSVAGTGRYEQYF; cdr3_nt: TGCAGCGTTGCCGGGACAGGGAGGTACGAGCAGTACTTC
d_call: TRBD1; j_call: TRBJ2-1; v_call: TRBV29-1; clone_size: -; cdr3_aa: CSGGDRGPTRDEQFF; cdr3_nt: TGCAGCGGAGGGGACAGGGGGCCAACCCGGGATGAGCAGTTCTTC
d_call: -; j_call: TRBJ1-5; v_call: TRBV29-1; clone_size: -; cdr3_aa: CSVAPGSNQPQHF; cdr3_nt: TGCAGCGTTGCCCCTGGGAGCAATCAGCCCCAGCATTTT
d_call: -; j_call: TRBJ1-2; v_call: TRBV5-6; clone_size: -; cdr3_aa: CASSLDGGGGYGYTF; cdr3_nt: TGTGCCAGCAGCTTGGACGGGGGAGGAGGCTATGGCTACACCTTC
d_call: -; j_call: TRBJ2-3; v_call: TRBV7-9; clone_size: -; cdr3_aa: CASIQAGSPTDTQYF; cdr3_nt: TGTGCCAGCATCCAAGCGGGCTCGCCCACAGATACGCAGTATTTT
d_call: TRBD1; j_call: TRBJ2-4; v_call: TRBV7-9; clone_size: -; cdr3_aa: CASSPQRTGLAKNIQYF; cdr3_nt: TGTGCCAGCAGCCCGCAGAGGACAGGACTAGCCAAAAACATTCAGTACTTC
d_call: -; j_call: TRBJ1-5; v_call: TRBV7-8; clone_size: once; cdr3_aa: CASRLGGNGNQPQHF; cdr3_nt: TGTGCCAGCAGGCTAGGGGGTAATGGCAATCAGCCCCAGCATTTT
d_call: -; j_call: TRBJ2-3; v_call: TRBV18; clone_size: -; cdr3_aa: CASSPSIGDTQYF; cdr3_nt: TGTGCCAGCTCGCCAAGCATAGGAGATACGCAGTATTTT
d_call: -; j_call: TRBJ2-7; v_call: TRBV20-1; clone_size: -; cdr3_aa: CSAKLAAGAGEQYF; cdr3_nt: TGCAGTGCTAAACTAGCTGCCGGGGCCGGCGAGCAGTACTTC
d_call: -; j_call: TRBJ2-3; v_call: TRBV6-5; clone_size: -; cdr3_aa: CASSRGTPGTDTQYF; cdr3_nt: TGTGCCAGCAGCAGGGGAACCCCTGGCACAGATACGCAGTATTTT
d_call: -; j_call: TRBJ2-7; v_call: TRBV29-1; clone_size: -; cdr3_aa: CSGRNRVYEQYF; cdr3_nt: TGCAGCGGAAGAAACAGGGTATACGAGCAGTACTTC
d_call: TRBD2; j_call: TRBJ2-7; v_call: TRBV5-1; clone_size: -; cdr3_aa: CASSWEGYEQYF; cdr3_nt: TGCGCCAGCAGCTGGGAGGGTTACGAGCAGTACTTC
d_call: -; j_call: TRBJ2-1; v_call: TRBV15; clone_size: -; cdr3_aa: CATSSRGYNEQFF; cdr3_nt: TGTGCCACCAGCAGCCGGGGGTACAATGAGCAGTTCTTC
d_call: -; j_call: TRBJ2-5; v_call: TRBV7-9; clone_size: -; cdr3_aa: CASSLGWAQETQYF; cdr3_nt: TGTGCCAGCAGCTTAGGTTGGGCCCAAGAGACCCAGTACTTC
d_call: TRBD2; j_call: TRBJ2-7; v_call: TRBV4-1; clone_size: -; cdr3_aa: CASSQERRGVGEQYF; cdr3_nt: TGCGCCAGCAGCCAAGAAAGGCGGGGGGTAGGCGAGCAGTACTTC
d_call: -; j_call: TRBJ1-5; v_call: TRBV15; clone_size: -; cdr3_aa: CATSPSGATHQPQHF; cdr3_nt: TGTGCCACCAGCCCGAGCGGGGCTACCCATCAGCCCCAGCATTTT
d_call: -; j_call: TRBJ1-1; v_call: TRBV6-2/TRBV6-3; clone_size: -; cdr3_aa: CASTPGTTNTEAFF; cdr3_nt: TGTGCCAGCACGCCCGGGACAACGAACACTGAAGCTTTCTTT
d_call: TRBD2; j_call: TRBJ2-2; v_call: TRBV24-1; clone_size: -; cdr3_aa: CATQGLAGNTGELFF; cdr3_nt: TGTGCCACTCAAGGACTAGCGGGGAACACCGGGGAGCTGTTTTTT
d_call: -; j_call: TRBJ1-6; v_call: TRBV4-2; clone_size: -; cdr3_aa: CASSQDTRSSYNSPLHF; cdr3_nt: TGTGCCAGCAGCCAAGATACCAGGTCCTCCTATAATTCACCCCTCCACTTT
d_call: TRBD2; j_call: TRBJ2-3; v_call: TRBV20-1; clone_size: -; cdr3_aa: CSAIPAGGTDTQYF; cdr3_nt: TGCAGTGCTATTCCCGCGGGGGGCACAGATACGCAGTATTTT
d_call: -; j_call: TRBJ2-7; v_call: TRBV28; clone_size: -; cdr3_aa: CASSLMGYEQYF; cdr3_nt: TGTGCCAGCAGTTTAATGGGCTACGAGCAGTACTTC
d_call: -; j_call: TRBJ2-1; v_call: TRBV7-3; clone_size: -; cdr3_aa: CASSPNIHEQFF; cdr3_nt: TGTGCCAGCAGCCCTAACATACATGAGCAGTTCTTC
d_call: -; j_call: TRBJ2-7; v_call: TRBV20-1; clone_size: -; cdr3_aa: CSAGNLARSYEQYF; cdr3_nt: TGCAGTGCTGGAAATCTAGCGCGTTCCTACGAGCAGTACTTC
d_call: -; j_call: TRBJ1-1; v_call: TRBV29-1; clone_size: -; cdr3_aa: CGGAGRTEAFF; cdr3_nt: TGCGGCGGGGCAGGGAGGACTGAAGCTTTCTTT
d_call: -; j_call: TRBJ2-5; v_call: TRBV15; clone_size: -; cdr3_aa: CATSPPQETQYF; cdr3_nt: TGTGCCACCAGCCCGCCGCAAGAGACCCAGTACTTC
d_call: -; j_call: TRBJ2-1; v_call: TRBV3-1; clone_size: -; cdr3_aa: CASSQGLSSYNEQFF; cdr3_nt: TGTGCCAGCAGCCAAGGTCTGAGCTCCTACAATGAGCAGTTCTTC
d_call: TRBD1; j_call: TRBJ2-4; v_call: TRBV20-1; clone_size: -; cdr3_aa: CSATTTGGGENIQYF; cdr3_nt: TGCAGTGCAACCACGACAGGGGGAGGCGAAAACATTCAGTACTTC
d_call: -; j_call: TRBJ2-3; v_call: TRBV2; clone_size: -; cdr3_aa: CASSAATVADTQYF; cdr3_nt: TGTGCCAGCAGTGCCGCGACAGTGGCAGATACGCAGTATTTT
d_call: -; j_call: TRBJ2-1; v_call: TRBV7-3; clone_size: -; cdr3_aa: CASSSHSGHPYNEQFF; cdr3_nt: TGTGCCAGCAGCTCCCATTCGGGACACCCCTACAATGAGCAGTTCTTC